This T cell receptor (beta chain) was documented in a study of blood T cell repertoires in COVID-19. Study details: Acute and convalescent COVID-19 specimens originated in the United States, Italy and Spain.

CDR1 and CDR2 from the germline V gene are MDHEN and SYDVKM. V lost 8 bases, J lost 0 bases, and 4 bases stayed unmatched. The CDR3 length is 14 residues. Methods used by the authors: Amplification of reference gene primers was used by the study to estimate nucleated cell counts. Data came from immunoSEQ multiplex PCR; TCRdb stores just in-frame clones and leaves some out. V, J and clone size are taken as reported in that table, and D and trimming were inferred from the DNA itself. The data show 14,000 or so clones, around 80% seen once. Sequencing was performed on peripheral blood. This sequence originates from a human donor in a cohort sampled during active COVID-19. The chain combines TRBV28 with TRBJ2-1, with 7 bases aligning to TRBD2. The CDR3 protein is CASRGGGSYNEQFF. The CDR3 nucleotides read TGTGCCAGCCGCGGCGGGGGCTCCTACAATGAGCAGTTCTTC.